This T cell receptor beta chain was found in a study of T cells after yellow fever vaccination. V lost 5 bases and J 5 bases, leaving 8 bases between the germline ends. Germline V gene lookup returns CDR1 MGHRA and CDR2 YSYEKL. The CDR3 has 12 amino acids. Findings of the study overall: Abundant bulk-population clonotypes could contaminate the FACS-sorted repertoires. Most primary-vaccination clones reappeared after the booster (about 96% CD4, approximately 88% CD8).

MiXCR was run by TCRdb on the 5' RACE reads, yielding one entry per CDR3 protein. The table lists about 320,000 distinct CDR3 sequences, 9.5% to 12% of them singletons. This clonotype was observed a few times. Its cognate antigen is unknown. The sequencing used CD4+ T cells sorted from PBMCs, collected 45 days after the yellow fever booster vaccination. The chain joins TRBV4-1 to TRBJ2-3; D gene ambiguous. The sequence was obtained from a man younger than 35 who received the YFV17D yellow fever vaccine. The CDR3 is CASSSVLDTQYF. The CDR3 nucleotides are TGCGCCAGCAGCTCGGTCTTAGATACGCAGTATTTT.